This TCR beta chain was sequenced for a study of blood T cells in healthy people across ages. The V and J ends lost 6 bases and 0 bases respectively, with 12 bases between them. In germline, CDR1 is ENHRY, CDR2 SYGVKD. The CDR3 has 15 amino acids. As for this clonotype: Its antigen is undetermined.

Combining a sample-barcoded 5' primer with a J-beta primer mix, a second PCR ran for roughly 7 to 11 cycles. Researchers report that each sample yielded at least 2.5 million CDR3-containing paired-end reads. MiXCR, run by TCRdb on the 5' RACE reads, gives a single entry per CDR3 protein. This sample has 2 million or so distinct CDR3 sequences; less than 50% occur once, and the top ten carry 2.1%. The study, taken as a whole, reports: The fall in TCR beta diversity per million T cells was roughly linear with age. Diversity estimates from one million T cells were considered underestimates.

The V and J genes are TRBV10-3 and TRBJ2-4; possibly TRBD1 for D (5 bases). Sample: blood. The origin of this receptor is a woman aged 40 to 49 in good health. CDR3 coding DNA: TGTGCCATCAGCGCAGACAGAGTAGCCAAAAACATTCAGTACTTC. Translation gives CAISADRVAKNIQYF.